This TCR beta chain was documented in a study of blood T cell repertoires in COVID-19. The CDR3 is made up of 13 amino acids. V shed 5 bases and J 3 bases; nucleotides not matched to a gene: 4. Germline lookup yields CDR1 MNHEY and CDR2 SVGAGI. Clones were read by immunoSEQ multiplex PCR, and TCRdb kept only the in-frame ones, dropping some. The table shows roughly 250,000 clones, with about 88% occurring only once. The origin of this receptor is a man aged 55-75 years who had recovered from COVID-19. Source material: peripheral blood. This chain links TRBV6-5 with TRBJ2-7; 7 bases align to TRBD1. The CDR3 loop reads CASSRDRFYEQYF. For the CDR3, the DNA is TGTGCCAGCAGTAGGGACAGATTCTACGAGCAGTACTTC.